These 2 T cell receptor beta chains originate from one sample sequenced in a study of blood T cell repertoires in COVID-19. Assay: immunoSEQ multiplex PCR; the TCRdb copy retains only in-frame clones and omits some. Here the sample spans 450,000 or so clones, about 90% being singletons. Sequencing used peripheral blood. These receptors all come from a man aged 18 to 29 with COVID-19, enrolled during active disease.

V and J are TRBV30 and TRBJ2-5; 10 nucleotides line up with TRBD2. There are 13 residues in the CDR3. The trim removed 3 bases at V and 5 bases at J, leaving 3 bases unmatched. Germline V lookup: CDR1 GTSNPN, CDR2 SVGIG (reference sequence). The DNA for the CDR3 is TGTGCCTGGAGGCTAGCGGGGGCGGAGACCCAGTACTTC. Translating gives CAWRLAGAETQYF.

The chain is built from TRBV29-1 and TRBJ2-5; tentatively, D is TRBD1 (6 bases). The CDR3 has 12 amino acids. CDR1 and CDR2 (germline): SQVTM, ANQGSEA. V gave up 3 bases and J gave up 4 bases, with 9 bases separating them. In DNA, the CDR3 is TGCAGCGTTGACCTAGGGGGAGAGACCCAGTACTTC. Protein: CSVDLGGETQYF.